A selection of T cell receptor beta chains follows, all from one sample in a study of CD8 T cells in ankylosing spondylitis. TCRdb re-analysed the 5' RACE reads in MiXCR, keeping a single row per CDR3 protein. In the table there are over 700,000 distinct CDR3 sequences, 15% to 20% of which are singletons. The specimen sequenced was blood, either unsorted or a sorted T cell fraction (not recorded which). The receptors stem from a male donor with ankylosing spondylitis. Both conserved end residues are part of each CDR3. Fields, in order: V gene, D gene, clone size, J gene, CDR3 DNA, CDR3 protein. The D gene is left open where the match is weak. Size values are once, few and many counts, or a class for expanded clones, and some rows have none.

V: TRBV9; D: -; size: few; J: TRBJ2-5; DNA: TGTGCCAGCAGCGTCCGGGACTTAAACGAAGAGACCCAGTACTTC; CDR3: CASSVRDLNEETQYF
V: TRBV5-1; D: -; size: few; J: TRBJ1-3; DNA: TGCGCCAGCAGCTTGAACGGAGACTCTGGAAACACCATATATTTT; CDR3: CASSLNGDSGNTIYF
V: TRBV15; D: -; size: -; J: TRBJ2-4; DNA: TGTGCCACCAGCAGCGGGACACTGAAAAACATTCAGTACTTC; CDR3: CATSSGTLKNIQYF
V: TRBV18; D: -; size: few; J: TRBJ2-1; DNA: TGTGCCAGCTCACCAGATGAAGGGGGCTCCTACAATGAGCAGTTCTTC; CDR3: CASSPDEGGSYNEQFF
V: TRBV28; D: -; size: few; J: TRBJ2-4; DNA: TGTGCCAGCAGGCCACCGGGGGATGGGGACATTCAGTACTTC; CDR3: CASRPPGDGDIQYF
V: TRBV12-3/TRBV12-4; D: TRBD2; size: few; J: TRBJ2-7; DNA: TGTGCCAGCAGCTGGACTAGCGGGGGTAACGAGCAGTACTTC; CDR3: CASSWTSGGNEQYF
V: TRBV6-1; D: -; size: -; J: TRBJ1-1; DNA: TGTGCCAGCAATCCAGGGATGAACACTGAAGCTTTCTTT; CDR3: CASNPGMNTEAFF
V: TRBV7-9; D: -; size: -; J: TRBJ1-3; DNA: TGTGCCAGCATCAAAGGGTCTCCTGGAAACACCATATATTTT; CDR3: CASIKGSPGNTIYF
V: TRBV5-7; D: -; size: few; J: TRBJ2-7; DNA: TGTGCCAGCAGCTTGTTGGGAACCCCCTACGAGCAGTACTTC; CDR3: CASSLLGTPYEQYF
V: TRBV7-8; D: -; size: -; J: TRBJ2-7; DNA: TGTGCCAGTACCGGAGGGAGGCACGAGCAGTACTTC; CDR3: CASTGGRHEQYF
V: TRBV12-3/TRBV12-4; D: -; size: -; J: TRBJ1-2; DNA: TGTGCCAGCAGTCCCGGAAGGGGGGGTGGCTACACCTTC; CDR3: CASSPGRGGGYTF
V: TRBV12-3/TRBV12-4; D: TRBD1; size: -; J: TRBJ1-4; DNA: TGTGCCAGCAGGGAACAGGGGGCCGTGGGTGAAAAACTGTTTTTT; CDR3: CASREQGAVGEKLFF
V: TRBV7-8; D: -; size: many; J: TRBJ1-3; DNA: TGTGCCAGCATCAACTCTGGAAACACCATATATTTT; CDR3: CASINSGNTIYF
V: TRBV30; D: TRBD2; size: once; J: TRBJ2-5; DNA: TGTGCCTGGAGTATCGGACTAGCGGGAGGGGAGACCCAGTACTTC; CDR3: CAWSIGLAGGETQYF
V: TRBV12-3/TRBV12-4; D: -; size: few; J: TRBJ1-5; DNA: TGTGCCAGCAGATTGGGGGGGCTCGTGTATCAGCCCCAGCATTTT; CDR3: CASRLGGLVYQPQHF
V: TRBV6-5; D: -; size: few; J: TRBJ1-5; DNA: TGTGCCAGCAGTTATGCGGGGGCACTGAATCAGCCCCAGCATTTT; CDR3: CASSYAGALNQPQHF
V: TRBV5-1; D: -; size: few; J: TRBJ2-2; DNA: TGCGCCAGCAGCTTGGACGGACATAACACCGGGGAGCTGTTTTTT; CDR3: CASSLDGHNTGELFF
V: TRBV12-3/TRBV12-4; D: -; size: -; J: TRBJ2-5; DNA: TGTGCCAGCAGCAAAATGGGGACCCAGTACTTC; CDR3: CASSKMGTQYF
V: TRBV7-2; D: -; size: many; J: TRBJ2-7; DNA: TGTGCCAGCAGCTCGCGCCTTAAGGAGCAGTACTTC; CDR3: CASSSRLKEQYF
V: TRBV5-1; D: TRBD2; size: few; J: TRBJ2-1; DNA: TGCGCCAGCAGCTTGGTTCTAGCGGGGGGGTATGAGCAGTTCTTC; CDR3: CASSLVLAGGYEQFF
V: TRBV5-1; D: -; size: -; J: TRBJ1-1; DNA: TGCGCCAGCAGCGGCGGACAGAACCCCCTCACTGAAGCTTTCTTT; CDR3: CASSGGQNPLTEAFF
V: TRBV6-1; D: -; size: -; J: TRBJ2-2; DNA: TGTGCCAGCAGCCGAGACTGGGGAAACACCGGGGAGCTGTTTTTT; CDR3: CASSRDWGNTGELFF
V: TRBV5-1; D: -; size: few; J: TRBJ1-2; DNA: TGCGCCACTCGGGAGGTAGGGGCGCGTGGCTACACCTTC; CDR3: CATREVGARGYTF
V: TRBV12-5; D: -; size: -; J: TRBJ2-1; DNA: TGTGCTAGTGCGAGGGACCCAAGCTCCTACAATGAGCAGTTCTTC; CDR3: CASARDPSSYNEQFF
V: TRBV20-1; D: -; size: -; J: TRBJ1-1; DNA: TGCAGTGCAATTACGAACACTGAAGCTTTCTTT; CDR3: CSAITNTEAFF
V: TRBV5-1; D: -; size: few; J: TRBJ2-1; DNA: TGCGCCAGCAGCTTCTTAGGGGTAGCTAGCTCTTCCTACAATGAGCAGTTCTTC; CDR3: CASSFLGVASSSYNEQFF
V: TRBV28; D: -; size: few; J: TRBJ2-1; DNA: TGTGCCAGCAGCTCAAGGGGGTCACGGTTCTACAATGAGCAGTTCTTC; CDR3: CASSSRGSRFYNEQFF
V: TRBV27; D: -; size: -; J: TRBJ2-5; DNA: TGTGCCAGCAGTTTCCCAGGGAGTGAGACCCAGTACTTC; CDR3: CASSFPGSETQYF
V: TRBV5-1; D: -; size: -; J: TRBJ1-1; DNA: TGCGCCAGCAGCTTGAGACAGGCCAAATTTGGGACTGAAGCTTTCTTT; CDR3: CASSLRQAKFGTEAFF
V: TRBV11-2; D: -; size: -; J: TRBJ1-2; DNA: TGTGCCAGCAGCCAAACGGTCGTTGGCTACACCTTC; CDR3: CASSQTVVGYTF
V: TRBV4-1; D: -; size: -; J: TRBJ2-7; DNA: TGCGCCAGCAGCCAAGATTTAGGGTTCGAGCAGTACTTC; CDR3: CASSQDLGFEQYF
V: TRBV12-3/TRBV12-4; D: -; size: many; J: TRBJ1-1; DNA: TGTGCCAGCAGTTTAGACAGGAGGAACACTGAAGCTTTCTTT; CDR3: CASSLDRRNTEAFF
V: TRBV29-1; D: -; size: -; J: TRBJ1-3; DNA: TGCAGCGTTTCGGACGGCAGCTCTGGAAACACCATATATTTT; CDR3: CSVSDGSSGNTIYF
V: TRBV28; D: TRBD2; size: -; J: TRBJ2-1; DNA: TGTGCCAGCCAATTAGCCCCTCTAGCGGTTAATTACAATGAGCAGTTCTTC; CDR3: CASQLAPLAVNYNEQFF
V: TRBV7-8; D: TRBD1; size: -; J: TRBJ1-2; DNA: TGTGCCAGCAGTCCCGACAGGGGGCGAAGAGGCTACACCTTC; CDR3: CASSPDRGRRGYTF
V: TRBV7-9; D: TRBD1; size: -; J: TRBJ1-2; DNA: TGTGCCAGCAGCTCAGGGACAGGGGAGAGTGGCTACACCTTC; CDR3: CASSSGTGESGYTF
V: TRBV30; D: TRBD2; size: few; J: TRBJ2-1; DNA: TGTGCCTGGAGCCCGGGACTAGCGGTTTACAATGAGCAGTTCTTC; CDR3: CAWSPGLAVYNEQFF
V: TRBV20-1; D: -; size: -; J: TRBJ2-7; DNA: TGCAGTGCTAGAGTCCCCGAGGTCCCCTACGAGCAGTACTTC; CDR3: CSARVPEVPYEQYF
V: TRBV7-2; D: TRBD2; size: few; J: TRBJ2-7; DNA: TGTGCCAGCAGCCCTACTAGCGGGGGATACTACGAGCAGTACTTC; CDR3: CASSPTSGGYYEQYF
V: TRBV11-1; D: -; size: few; J: TRBJ2-7; DNA: TGTGCCAGCAGCTTGTCCTTCGGGGCAGGGAGCTCCTACGAGCAGTACTTC; CDR3: CASSLSFGAGSSYEQYF
V: TRBV12-3/TRBV12-4; D: -; size: few; J: TRBJ1-4; DNA: TGTGCCAGCAGTTTAATCGTGCAGGCAACTAATGAAAAACTGTTTTTT; CDR3: CASSLIVQATNEKLFF
V: TRBV5-1; D: -; size: -; J: TRBJ1-1; DNA: TGCGCCAGCAGCGAGGACAGACCTCCAGCCAACGAAGCTTTCTTT; CDR3: CASSEDRPPANEAFF
V: TRBV9; D: TRBD2; size: -; J: TRBJ2-2; DNA: TGTGCCAGCAGCGTACTAGCGGGGCCCACCGGGGAGCTGTTTTTT; CDR3: CASSVLAGPTGELFF
V: TRBV10-3; D: TRBD1; size: -; J: TRBJ2-7; DNA: TGTGCCATCAGAACCGGGACAGACTCCTACGAGCAGTACTTC; CDR3: CAIRTGTDSYEQYF
V: TRBV20-1; D: TRBD1; size: -; J: TRBJ2-7; DNA: TGCAGTGCTAGGGGACAGCCAAACTACGAGCAGTACTTC; CDR3: CSARGQPNYEQYF
V: TRBV7-3; D: TRBD2; size: -; J: TRBJ2-7; DNA: TGTGCCAGCAGCTTACAGGCGGGGGGAGGATACGAGCAGTACTTC; CDR3: CASSLQAGGGYEQYF
V: TRBV20-1; D: -; size: few; J: TRBJ2-5; DNA: TGCAGTGCTAGCAAACAGGGAGGCCAAGAGACCCAGTACTTC; CDR3: CSASKQGGQETQYF
V: TRBV4-1; D: TRBD1; size: few; J: TRBJ2-1; DNA: TGCGCCAGCAGCCAAGATCTCGGACAGGGAAAGTACAATGAGCAGTTCTTC; CDR3: CASSQDLGQGKYNEQFF
V: TRBV5-5; D: TRBD1; size: many; J: TRBJ2-7; DNA: TGTGCCAGCAGCACCCTACAGGGGTACGAGCAGTACTTC; CDR3: CASSTLQGYEQYF
V: TRBV4-1; D: -; size: -; J: TRBJ2-1; DNA: TGCGCCAGCAGCCAGGTCGGGGGCAACTACAATGAGCAGTTCTTC; CDR3: CASSQVGGNYNEQFF